The TCR beta chain under discussion was sequenced for a study of cytotoxic CD8 clonotypes in ibrutinib-treated CLL. Study summary: 24 partial and 2 complete responses; at median approximately 6 years, about 14 remitted, approximately 12 progressed. The study recorded mean values of about 260,000 productive templates and 94,082 productive rearrangements per sample. Study-wide results and caveats: A difference in sampling times existed between sustained-remission and progressing patients.

Data came from immunoSEQ multiplex PCR; TCRdb stores just in-frame clones and leaves some out. The sample records 190,000 or so clones, over 55% being singletons. This clone was counted a single time. What it binds is unknown. Looked up from germline, CDR1 is SGHTA and CDR2 is FQGNSA. The germline V and J ends were trimmed by 1 base and 4 bases, with 16 bases remaining between them. CDR3 size: 16 residues. Sequenced material: PBMCs, taken after 24 months of ibrutinib treatment. The gene calls are TRBV7-2 and TRBJ1-1; perhaps TRBD1 as D (6 bases). This clonotype originated in a human donor with chronic lymphocytic leukemia. The chain's CDR3 is CASSLGSGAGSTEAFF. In DNA form, the CDR3 reads TGTGCCAGCAGCTTAGGATCGGGGGCTGGCTCCACTGAAGCTTTCTTT. Full variable domain (remainder filled in from reference TRBV7-2 and TRBJ1-1): GAGVSQSPSNKVTEKGKDVELRCDPISGHTALYWYRQSLGQGLEFLIYFQGNSAPDKSGLPSDRFSAERTGGSVSTLTIQRTQQEDSAVYLCASSLGSGAGSTEAFFGQGTRLTVV.